What follows is one T cell receptor (beta chain) and its context. Its antigen is currently not known. No quality values exist for individual bases; no much larger clone is one base distant. The CDR3 measures 12 amino acids from cysteine to phenylalanine. Only the CDR3 portion is preserved as DNA: 36 bases, with reading frame beginning at the first base. Unmatched junction bases come to 5, with V trimmed by 5 bases and J by 11 bases. These data are taken from a study of T cell responses to AZD1222 COVID-19 vaccine (dated by TCRdb to the early 2020s). With respect to the entire study: Because spike-specific TCR depth and breadth did not differ between the two schedules, AZD1222 recipients who got a second dose at roughly 4 weeks were pooled with those who got a second dose at roughly 12 weeks. TCR sequencing was performed for 233 trial participants, of whom about 200 were given two doses of AZD1222 and around 26 were given two doses of MenACWY control vaccine. Trial participants were enrolled by age into subgroups of 18-55, 56-69 and 70-plus years, and around 150, 28 and 57 TCR-sequenced participants, respectively, were included in these subgroups.

According to the study, the label for this sample's time point signals: baseline before first vaccination. The vaccinee samples were drawn from two UK trials, COV001 and COV002, one of which was a single-blind randomized controlled phase 2/3 trial testing AZD1222 (ChAdOx1 nCoV-19) in healthy adults. For TCRbeta chain sequencing, PBMC samples from trial participants were taken at day 0 and at day 28 after the second dose. Results the study describes overall, beyond this receptor: The whole spike protein was spanned by vaccine-associated CD4 TCRs, and dominant responses were seen in regions 160-218 and 743-854. Most participants were white British and females outnumbered males, and the authors suggested that clonal diversity may have been underestimated. Reportedly, almost half of the unique spike-specific TCRs recognized epitopes lying outside the regions that are mutated in the B.1.351 and B.1.1.7 variants. After two AZD1222 doses, both the breadth and the depth of spike-specific TCRs were significantly higher than at day 0 and than in MenACWY recipients. Conclusions about previously exposed vaccinees are limited because only six or seven AZD1222 recipients were SARS-CoV-2 seropositive at baseline. In the small 56-69-year group, the increase in depth fell short of significance, most likely because of low power. Because no day 14 peak-response samples were available, repertoires were characterized only after the peak T cell response.

The CDR3 regions of human TCRbeta chains were subjected to immunosequencing. Under the source paper's analysis protocol: TCRs in the repertoires were matched against a reference library of SARS-CoV-2-specific TCRs that had been generated with the MIRA antigen-specificity platform. Breadth was defined as the fraction of unique TCRs that were SARS-CoV-2-associated, and depth was defined as the fraction of total T cells that were SARS-CoV-2-associated. Using the MIRA data, each spike-specific TCR was assigned both to the spike region to which the TCR was reactive and to a CD4 or CD8 class. Log10-transformed breadth and depth values were compared by one-way ANOVA with Sidak's multiple comparisons tests. TCRdb mirrors the immuneACCESS table, restricted to in-frame sequences. Some clones are absent from its copies; in checked studies, under half trace to an unresolved V gene, and the reason for the others is unknown. V and J calls and clone size are given by that table; D and trimming were obtained from the DNA. This sample holds approximately 100,000 clones; around 94% were observed only once. Clones ranked in the top ten supply 2% to 2.5% of the sample.

This specimen consisted of peripheral blood, obtained on day 0 of AZD1222 vaccination. The TCR sequence derives from an adult in good health. Rearrangement joined TRBV12-3 or TRBV12-4 to TRBJ1-4, and 7 bases in between align with TRBD1. Here the CDR3 is given as CASSVRTGKLFF. Read as DNA, the sequence is TGTGCCAGCAGTGTCCGGACAGGCAAACTGTTTTTT.